The 18 T cell receptor beta chains below all came from one sample that was sequenced in a study of graft-versus-host responses after intestinal transplantation. TCRdb keeps only in-frame clones here, not all; method: immunoSEQ multiplex PCR. Altogether about 93,000 clones are present, 80% to 95% being singletons, with the ten largest covering 0.45% to 0.6%. Antigen specificity for these receptors is unknown. The sequenced sample was unstimulated CD8+ T cells sorted from spleen or lymph node cells, obtained before intestinal transplant. Source of these receptors: a human donor who received an intestinal transplant.

The chain couples TRBV11-1 to TRBJ1-6, with 7 nucleotides matching TRBD1. V shed 5 bases, J shed 2 bases, and the junction held 6 bases outside the gene matches. Per the germline V gene, CDR1 is SGHAT and CDR2 is FQDESV (reference sequence). The CDR3 totals 16 residues. The DNA for the CDR3 is TGTGCCAGCAGCGCTTCAGGGGGTACCTATAATTCACCCCTCCACTTT. Its protein is CASSASGGTYNSPLHF.

CDR3 region: CASSLGLAGVNEQFF. The CDR3, as DNA: TGTGCCAGCAGCTTAGGACTAGCGGGAGTTAATGAGCAGTTCTTC. The V and J genes are TRBV7-6 and TRBJ2-1, with 12 bases that match TRBD2. The CDR3 extends over 15 amino acids. The V gene end was trimmed by 1 base and the J gene end by 7 bases; junction bases not matched to a gene: 2. The germline gives CDR1 SGHVS, CDR2 FNYEAQ.

The rearrangement joins TRBV6-1 to TRBJ1-2; no clear D gene. The CDR3 sequence is 14 residues long. V lost 7 bases to trimming and J lost 2 bases, with 14 bases between them. Germline V CDR1 and CDR2: MNHNS, SASEGT. The CDR3 region is CASNERGTNYGYTF. The CDR3 coding sequence is TGTGCCAGCAACGAGAGAGGTACAAACTATGGCTACACCTTC.

The V and J genes are TRBV7-2 and TRBJ2-3; a weak D match, TRBD2 (5 bases). The CDR3 length is 16 residues. The germline CDR1 and CDR2 sequences are SGHTA and FQGNSA. V was clipped by 1 base and J by 2 bases, with 13 bases between them. CDR3 nucleotides: TGTGCCAGCAGCTTAGATCAGCGGTTCTCCACAGATACGCAGTATTTT. The encoded protein is CASSLDQRFSTDTQYF.

This rearrangement joins TRBV7-9 to TRBJ2-5, with D possibly being TRBD1 (6 bases). The ends were cut back, 10 bases at V and 5 bases at J, with 20 bases in the middle. Per germline, CDR1 SEHNR and CDR2 FQNEAQ (reference sequence). The CDR3 sequence is 14 residues long. CDR3 protein: CAITSPQGRETQYF. CDR3 bases: TGTGCCATCACCTCTCCACAGGGTCGCGAGACCCAGTACTTC.

The chain combines TRBV27 with TRBJ2-7, with TRBD2 matching over 8 bases. V was clipped by 4 bases and J by 3 bases; unmatched bases: 8. The germline CDR1 and CDR2 sequences are MNHEY and SMNVEV (reference sequence). This CDR3 region has 15 residues. Here the CDR3 DNA reads TGTGCCAGCAGTTACAAGCGGGAGTTGTTCTACGAGCAGTACTTC. Amino acids: CASSYKRELFYEQYF.

The V call is TRBV19, the J call TRBJ2-7; 7 nucleotides align to TRBD2. This CDR3 spans 13 amino acids. Germline-derived CDR1 and CDR2 are LNHDA and SQIVND (reference sequence). J was trimmed by 4 bases and V by 5 bases; bases with no gene match: 5. This CDR3 is CASSPGEGYEQYF. The CDR3 DNA is TGTGCCAGTAGTCCGGGGGAGGGGTACGAGCAGTACTTC.

V usage is TRBV7-9 and J usage is TRBJ2-7, with TRBD2 matching over 8 bases. The CDR3 spans 16 residues. The germline V gene has CDR1 SEHNR and CDR2 FQNEAQ (reference sequence). V lost 4 bases and J lost 0; bases outside the gene matches: 8. CDR3 protein: CASSWGQGTSSYEQYF. The CDR3 DNA reads as TGTGCCAGCAGCTGGGGGCAGGGGACTAGCTCCTACGAGCAGTACTTC.

The J gene is TRBJ1-1, the V gene TRBV11-2; the D gene is possibly TRBD1 (6 bases). There are 15 residues in the CDR3. V lost 3 bases and J 0 bases, leaving 11 bases between the germline ends. Germline V gives CDR1 SGHAT, CDR2 FQNNGV. CDR3 region: CASSFFQGMNTEAFF. The CDR3 nucleotides are TGTGCCAGCAGCTTTTTTCAGGGGATGAACACTGAAGCTTTCTTT.

V is TRBV7-9 and J is TRBJ2-1; 8 bases align to TRBD1. Trimming took 5 bases from V and 3 from J; bases not matched to a gene: 12. This CDR3 contains 17 residues. In germline, CDR1 is SEHNR, CDR2 FQNEAQ (reference sequence). The CDR3 bases are TGTGCCAGCAGCGCATCCGGGACAGGACACCTCTACAATGAGCAGTTCTTC. The encoded protein is CASSASGTGHLYNEQFF.

This clone has a single count. The chain recombines TRBV30 with TRBJ1-2; 9 bases map to TRBD1. Germline assignment: CDR1 GTSNPN and CDR2 SVGIG (reference sequence). V shed 6 bases, J shed 6 bases, and the junction held 8 bases outside the gene matches. The CDR3 sequence is 13 residues long. This CDR3 is CACHRDRDNGYTF. DNA for the CDR3: TGTGCCTGTCACCGGGACAGGGATAATGGCTACACCTTC.

This chain connects TRBV10-3 to TRBJ2-1, with 9 bases lining up with TRBD2. Trimming cost V 7 bases and J 4 bases; bases outside gene matches: 8. The germline V gene has CDR1 ENHRY and CDR2 SYGVKD. The CDR3 totals 15 residues. The chain's CDR3 is CAIMDIAGEYNEQFF. The DNA for the CDR3 is TGTGCCATCATGGATATAGCGGGGGAGTACAATGAGCAGTTCTTC.

The chain recombines TRBV9 with TRBJ1-4; tentative D call: TRBD1 (6 bases). Deletions cut 0 bases from V and 8 bases from J, with 11 bases between. CDR1 is SGDLS, CDR2 YYNGEE, per germline. The CDR3 sequence is 14 residues long. CDR3 sequence (DNA): TGTGCCAGCAGCGTAGACAGGGTTGGAGAAAAACTGTTTTTT. Translated, it gives CASSVDRVGEKLFF.

V gene TRBV4-2 combines with J gene TRBJ2-5; 11 bases are a match to TRBD2. CDR3 length: 18 residues. V lost 0 bases, J lost 7 bases, and 13 bases stayed unmatched. Per germline, CDR1 LGHNA and CDR2 YNFKEQ. DNA for the CDR3: TGTGCCAGCAGCCAAGATCCCCGACTAGCGGGGCTATATGCGACCCAGTACTTC. Its protein product is CASSQDPRLAGLYATQYF.

This clone appeared once. The rearrangement links TRBV4-1 to TRBJ2-5; a possible D gene is TRBD1 (6 bases). This CDR3 region has 15 residues. Trimming removed 0 bases from V and 3 bases from J, with 11 bases in between. Germline V gives CDR1 MGHRA, CDR2 YSYEKL. The CDR3 DNA reads as TGCGCCAGCAGCCAAGAAGGTTCAGGGGAAGAGACCCAGTACTTC. Its protein product is CASSQEGSGEETQYF.

The chain links TRBV19 to TRBJ1-1, with a possible D match to TRBD1 (6 bases). This CDR3 has 15 residues. V lost 2 bases and J 3 bases, leaving 13 bases between the germline ends. The germline V gene encodes CDR1 LNHDA and CDR2 SQIVND (reference sequence). CDR3 nucleotide sequence: TGTGCCAGTAGTATATCGGGTACAGGGTACACTGAAGCTTTCTTT. This gives the protein CASSISGTGYTEAFF.

The J gene is TRBJ2-1, the V gene TRBV14; TRBD2 aligns across 11 bases. This CDR3 contains 17 residues. Looked up from germline, CDR1 is SGHDN and CDR2 is FVKESK. V lost 5 bases to trimming and J lost 2 bases; unmatched junction nucleotides: 8. Here the CDR3 DNA reads TGTGCCAGCAGCATAGGGACTAGCGGAGATCCCTACAATGAGCAGTTCTTC. Protein sequence: CASSIGTSGDPYNEQFF. The full variable domain, rest sourced from reference TRBV14 and TRBJ2-1, is EAGVTQFPSHSVIEKGQTVTLRCDPISGHDNLYWYRRVMGKEIKFLLHFVKESKQDESGMPNNRFLAERTGGTYSTLKVQPAELEDSGVYFCASSIGTSGDPYNEQFFGPGTRLTVL.

V and J are TRBV6-1 and TRBJ1-1; weak D call: TRBD1 (6 bases). The CDR3 covers 13 residues. V was cut by 3 bases and J by 8 bases, with 13 bases left in between. CDR1 MNHNS and CDR2 SASEGT come from the germline V gene. The CDR3 nucleotides read TGTGCCAGCAGTGACCCCGGGACATCGGAAGCTTTCTTT. Translating gives CASSDPGTSEAFF.